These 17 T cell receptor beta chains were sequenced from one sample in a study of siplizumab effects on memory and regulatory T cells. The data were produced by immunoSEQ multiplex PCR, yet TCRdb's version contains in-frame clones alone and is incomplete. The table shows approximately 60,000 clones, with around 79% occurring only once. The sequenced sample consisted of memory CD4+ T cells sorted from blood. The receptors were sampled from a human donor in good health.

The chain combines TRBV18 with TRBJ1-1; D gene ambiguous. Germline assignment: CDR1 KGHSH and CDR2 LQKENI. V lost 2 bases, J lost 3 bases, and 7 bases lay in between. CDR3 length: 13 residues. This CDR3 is CASSPIRDTEAFF. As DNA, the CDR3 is TGTGCCAGCTCACCAATTCGGGACACTGAAGCTTTCTTT.

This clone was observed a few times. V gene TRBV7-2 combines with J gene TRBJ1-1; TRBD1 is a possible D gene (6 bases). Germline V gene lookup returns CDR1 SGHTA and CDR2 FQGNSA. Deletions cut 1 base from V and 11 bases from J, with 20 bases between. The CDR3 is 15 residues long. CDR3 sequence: CASSLGFGRQARAFF. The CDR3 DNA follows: TGTGCCAGCAGCTTAGGGTTCGGGCGACAGGCCCGGGCTTTCTTT.

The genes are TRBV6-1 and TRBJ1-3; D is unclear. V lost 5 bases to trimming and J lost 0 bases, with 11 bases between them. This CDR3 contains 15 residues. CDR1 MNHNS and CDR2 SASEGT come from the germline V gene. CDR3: CASSSTGFSGNTIYF. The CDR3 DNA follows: TGTGCCAGCAGTTCGACCGGTTTCTCTGGAAACACCATATATTTT.

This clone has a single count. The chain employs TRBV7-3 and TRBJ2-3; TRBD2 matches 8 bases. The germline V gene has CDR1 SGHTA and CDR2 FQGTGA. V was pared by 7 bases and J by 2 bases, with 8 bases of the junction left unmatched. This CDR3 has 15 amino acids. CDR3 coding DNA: TGTGCCAGCACTTCCCGGGGGGGCTACACAGATACGCAGTATTTT. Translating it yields CASTSRGGYTDTQYF.

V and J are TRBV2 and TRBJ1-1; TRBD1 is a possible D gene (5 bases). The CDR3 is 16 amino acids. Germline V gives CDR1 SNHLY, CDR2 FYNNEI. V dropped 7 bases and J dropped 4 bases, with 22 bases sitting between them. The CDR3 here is CASNEIWTRVGTEAFF. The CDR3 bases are TGTGCCAGCAACGAAATTTGGACCAGGGTAGGCACTGAAGCTTTCTTT.

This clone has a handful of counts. The CDR3 sequence is CASSLRDTQYF. The CDR3 nucleotides read TGTGCCAGCAGCTTAAGGGATACGCAGTATTTT. The genes are TRBV7-8 and TRBJ2-3; D is uncertain. The ends were cut back, 2 bases at V and 6 bases at J, with 3 bases in the middle. The germline V gene encodes CDR1 SGHVS and CDR2 FQNEAQ. The CDR3 length is 11 residues.

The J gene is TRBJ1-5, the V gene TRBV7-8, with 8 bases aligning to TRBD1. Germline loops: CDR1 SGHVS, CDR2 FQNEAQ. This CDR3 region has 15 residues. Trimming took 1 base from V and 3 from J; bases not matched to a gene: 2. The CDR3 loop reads CASSLVQGANQPQHF. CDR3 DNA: TGTGCCAGCAGCTTAGTCCAGGGGGCCAATCAGCCCCAGCATTTT.

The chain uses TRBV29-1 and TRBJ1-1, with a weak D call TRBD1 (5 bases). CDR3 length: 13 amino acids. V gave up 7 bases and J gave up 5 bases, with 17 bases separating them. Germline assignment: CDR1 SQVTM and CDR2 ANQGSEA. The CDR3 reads CSAATGTSTEAFF. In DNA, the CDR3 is TGCAGCGCCGCCACCGGGACTTCAACTGAAGCTTTCTTT.

The CDR3 DNA reads TGTGCCAGCAGCGTCGGGACAATGGATGAAAAACTGTTTTTT. Its translation is CASSVGTMDEKLFF. The chain combines TRBV7-9 with TRBJ1-4; possible D gene TRBD1, 6 bases. V was clipped by 5 bases and J by 6 bases, with 13 bases between them. CDR3 length: 14 residues. In germline, CDR1 is SEHNR, CDR2 FQNEAQ (reference sequence). The whole variable domain, remainder taken from reference TRBV7-9 and TRBJ1-4, is DTGVSQNPRHKITKRGQNVTFRCDPISEHNRLYWYRQTLGQGPEFLTYFQNEAQLEKSRLLSDRFSAERPKGSFSTLEIQRTEQGDSAMYLCASSVGTMDEKLFFGSGTQLSVL.

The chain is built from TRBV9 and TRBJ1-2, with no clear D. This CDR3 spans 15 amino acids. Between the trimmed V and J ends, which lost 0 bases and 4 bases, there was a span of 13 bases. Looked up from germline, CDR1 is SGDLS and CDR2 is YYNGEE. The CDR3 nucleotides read TGTGCCAGCAGCGTAGATGGCGGGTTGGGCTATGGCTACACCTTC. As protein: CASSVDGGLGYGYTF.

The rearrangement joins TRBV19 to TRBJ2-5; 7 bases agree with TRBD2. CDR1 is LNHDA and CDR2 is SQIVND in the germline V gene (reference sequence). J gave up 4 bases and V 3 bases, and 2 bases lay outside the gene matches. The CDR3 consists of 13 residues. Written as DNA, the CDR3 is TGTGCCAGTAGTATTCGGGGGGTAGAGACCCAGTACTTC. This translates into CASSIRGVETQYF.

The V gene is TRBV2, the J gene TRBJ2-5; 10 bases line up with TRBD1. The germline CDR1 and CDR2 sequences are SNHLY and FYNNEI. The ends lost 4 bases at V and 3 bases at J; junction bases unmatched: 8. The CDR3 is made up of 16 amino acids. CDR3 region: CASSGILGTGEETQYF. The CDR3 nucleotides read TGTGCCAGCAGTGGGATACTCGGGACAGGGGAAGAGACCCAGTACTTC.

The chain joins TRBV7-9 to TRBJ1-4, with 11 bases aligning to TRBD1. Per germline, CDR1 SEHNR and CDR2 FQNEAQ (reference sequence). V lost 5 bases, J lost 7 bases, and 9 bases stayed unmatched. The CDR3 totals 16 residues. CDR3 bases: TGTGCCAGCAGCCCGACCCTCGGGACAGGGGGTGAAAAACTGTTTTTT. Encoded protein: CASSPTLGTGGEKLFF.

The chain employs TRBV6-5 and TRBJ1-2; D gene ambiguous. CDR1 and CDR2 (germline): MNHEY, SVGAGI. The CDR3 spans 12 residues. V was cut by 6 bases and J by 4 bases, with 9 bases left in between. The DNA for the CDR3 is TGTGCCAGCAGGCCCTCAGGCTATGGCTACACCTTC. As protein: CASRPSGYGYTF.

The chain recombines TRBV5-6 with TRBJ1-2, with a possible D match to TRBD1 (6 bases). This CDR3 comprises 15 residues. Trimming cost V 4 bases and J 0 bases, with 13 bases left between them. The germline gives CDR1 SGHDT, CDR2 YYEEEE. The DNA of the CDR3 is TGTGCCAGCAGCACCAGGACAGCTGCTAACTATGGCTACACCTTC. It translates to CASSTRTAANYGYTF.

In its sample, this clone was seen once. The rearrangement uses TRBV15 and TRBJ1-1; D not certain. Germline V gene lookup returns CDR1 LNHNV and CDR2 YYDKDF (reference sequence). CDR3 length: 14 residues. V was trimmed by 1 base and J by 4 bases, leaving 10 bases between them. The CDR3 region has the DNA TGTGCCACCAGCAGAGGCGGGGTAGGCACTGAAGCTTTCTTT. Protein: CATSRGGVGTEAFF.

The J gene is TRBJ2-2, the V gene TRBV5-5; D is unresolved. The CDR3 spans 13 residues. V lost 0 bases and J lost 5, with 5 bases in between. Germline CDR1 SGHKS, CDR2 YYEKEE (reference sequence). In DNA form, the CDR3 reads TGTGCCAGCAGCTTGGGGTTTACCGGGGAGCTGTTTTTT. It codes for CASSLGFTGELFF.